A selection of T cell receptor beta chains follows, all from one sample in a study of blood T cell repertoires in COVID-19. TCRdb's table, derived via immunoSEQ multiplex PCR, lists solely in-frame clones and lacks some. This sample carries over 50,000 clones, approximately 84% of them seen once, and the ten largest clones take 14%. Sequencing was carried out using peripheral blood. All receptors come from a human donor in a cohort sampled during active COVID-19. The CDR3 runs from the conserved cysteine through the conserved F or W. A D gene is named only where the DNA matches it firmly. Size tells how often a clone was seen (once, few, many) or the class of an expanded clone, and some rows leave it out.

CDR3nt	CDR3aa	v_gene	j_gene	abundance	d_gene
TGTGCCAGCAGTTACTCGACAGGGAAAGCTTTCTTT	CASSYSTGKAFF	TRBV6-6	TRBJ1-1	NA	TRBD1
TGTGCCATCGCGAGGACAGACACAGATACGCAGTATTTT	CAIARTDTDTQYF	TRBV2	TRBJ2-3	few	NA
TGTGCCAGTAGTATACAGGCCTTAGAGGAGACCCAGTACTTC	CASSIQALEETQYF	TRBV19	TRBJ2-5	NA	NA
TGTGCCAGCAGTTACCTCGGGACCGGGACATCTTTTCACGAGCAGTACTTC	CASSYLGTGTSFHEQYF	TRBV6-2/TRBV6-3	TRBJ2-7	few	NA
TGTGCCAGCAGTTACTCGGGACAGGGAGGTGGCGGCTACACCTTC	CASSYSGQGGGGYTF	TRBV6-5	TRBJ1-2	NA	TRBD1
TGTGCCAGCAGCTTGGAAGGGACTAGCGGTTACAATGAGCAGTTCTTC	CASSLEGTSGYNEQFF	TRBV5-5	TRBJ2-1	few	TRBD2
TGCGCCAGCAGCCGGGAGGCCTCTCCCTACGAGCAGTACTTC	CASSREASPYEQYF	TRBV4-1	TRBJ2-7	NA	NA
TGTGCCAGCAGCGTAGGTGATAGCCTCAATGAGCAGTTCTTC	CASSVGDSLNEQFF	TRBV9	TRBJ2-1	NA	NA
TGCGCCAGCAGCTTGAGCGGGGGCACCCTTAACAATGAGCAGTTCTTC	CASSLSGGTLNNEQFF	TRBV5-1	TRBJ2-1	NA	TRBD2
TGTGCCAGCCAACCGGGACTAGCCACAGATACGCAGTATTTT	CASQPGLATDTQYF	TRBV28	TRBJ2-3	NA	TRBD2
TGCGCCAGCAGCTTGGGTATACTAGCGGGAAATTACGAGCAGTACTTC	CASSLGILAGNYEQYF	TRBV5-1	TRBJ2-7	once	TRBD2
TGTGCGGCCCTTCACGGGGGGCACAATGAAAAACTGTTTTTT	CAALHGGHNEKLFF	TRBV30	TRBJ1-4	NA	NA
TGTGCCAGCAGCCCCGGGAGAGCGGGGAACAATGAGCAGTTCTTC	CASSPGRAGNNEQFF	TRBV5-8	TRBJ2-1	NA	TRBD2
TGCAGTGCTAGTCCCAGGGCGGCTGGAAACACCATATATTTT	CSASPRAAGNTIYF	TRBV20-1	TRBJ1-3	NA	NA
TGTGCCAGCAGTGGTACGTTGAGTAATGAAAAACTGTTTTTT	CASSGTLSNEKLFF	TRBV2	TRBJ1-4	NA	NA
TGTGCCAGCAGTTTACAGGGGGATCAGCCCCAGCATTTT	CASSLQGDQPQHF	TRBV7-2	TRBJ1-5	NA	TRBD1
TGCGCCAGCAGCGACGGGACAGTCTCTGGCTACACCTTC	CASSDGTVSGYTF	TRBV5-1	TRBJ1-2	NA	TRBD1
TGTGCCAGCAGTTTAGTGGGGCCCTACGAGCAGTACTTC	CASSLVGPYEQYF	TRBV12-3/TRBV12-4	TRBJ2-7	NA	NA
TGTGCCAGCAGCGGGGCAAATCGGTCACCCCTCCACTTT	CASSGANRSPLHF	TRBV5-5	TRBJ1-6	few	NA
TGTGCCAGTAGTATTCGGGGGGCAAGGGGCTACACCTTC	CASSIRGARGYTF	TRBV19	TRBJ1-2	NA	NA
TGCGCCAGCGGTCCCTCAGGGGGCCTCCCAGATACGCAGTATTTT	CASGPSGGLPDTQYF	TRBV5-1	TRBJ2-3	NA	TRBD1
TGCGCCAGCAGCCAAGTCCTTGCGGGGCCTAGCACAGATACGCAGTATTTT	CASSQVLAGPSTDTQYF	TRBV4-1	TRBJ2-3	once	NA
TGTGCCAGCAGCGTCAGACGGGACACGAACTCAGATACGCAGTATTTT	CASSVRRDTNSDTQYF	TRBV9	TRBJ2-3	once	NA
TGTGCCACCAGTGAACTGTTCGGGGAGCTGTTTTTT	CATSELFGELFF	TRBV24-1	TRBJ2-2	NA	NA
TGTGCCAGTAGGACGAGACATGGTGACTCTGGGGCCAACGTCCTGACTTTC	CASRTRHGDSGANVLTF	TRBV19	TRBJ2-6	NA	NA
TGTGCCAGCAGCGCGCCGACGGGGGGGCCGGAGACCCAGTACTTC	CASSAPTGGPETQYF	TRBV9	TRBJ2-5	NA	TRBD2
TGCGCCAGCAGTAGCACTAGCGGGGGGCGGGGCACAGATACGCAGTATTTT	CASSSTSGGRGTDTQYF	TRBV10-1	TRBJ2-3	few	TRBD2
TGTGCCACCTTAACGGGTGGCACAGATACGCAGTATTTT	CATLTGGTDTQYF	TRBV6-5	TRBJ2-3	NA	NA
TGTGCCAGCAGCTCCCCGGGGGCAACTAATGAAAAACTGTTTTTT	CASSSPGATNEKLFF	TRBV5-5	TRBJ1-4	NA	NA
TGTGCCAGCAGCAGAGCGGGGCCCGGGGAGCTGTTTTTT	CASSRAGPGELFF	TRBV11-1	TRBJ2-2	NA	TRBD2
TGCGCCAGCAGCCACGGAGGACTAGCGGGGAACGGGGCCAAAAACATTCAGTACTTC	CASSHGGLAGNGAKNIQYF	TRBV4-1	TRBJ2-4	NA	TRBD2
TGTGCCAGCAGTTACTACACGAGGGGGACTGAAGCTTTCTTT	CASSYYTRGTEAFF	TRBV6-5	TRBJ1-1	few	NA
TGTGCCAGCAGCCCAGATACTAGCGGCGGATCCTACGAGCAGTACTTC	CASSPDTSGGSYEQYF	TRBV7-2	TRBJ2-7	few	TRBD2
TGCGCCAGCAGCCAAGAGTTCTCCCTAGGAGGGGGCTCTAGCACAGATACGCAGTATTTT	CASSQEFSLGGGSSTDTQYF	TRBV4-3	TRBJ2-3	NA	NA
TGTGCCAGCAGTACGACAGAGTACAATGAGCAGTTCTTC	CASSTTEYNEQFF	TRBV5-6	TRBJ2-1	medium-sized	NA
TGTGCCAGCAGTTTATCCCTCGAGAATGAAAAACTGTTTTTT	CASSLSLENEKLFF	TRBV6-5	TRBJ1-4	few	NA
TGTGCCAGCTCCCCAAGACTGTACAATGAGCAGTTCTTC	CASSPRLYNEQFF	TRBV18	TRBJ2-1	NA	NA
TGTGCCAGCAGCTTAGGGCTACAGGGCTACGAGCAGTACTTC	CASSLGLQGYEQYF	TRBV7-2	TRBJ2-7	NA	NA
TGCGCCAGCAGCCAAGACCCGTTTCTAGCGGGGGCAACTAGCACAGATACGCAGTATTTT	CASSQDPFLAGATSTDTQYF	TRBV4-3	TRBJ2-3	NA	TRBD2
TGTGCCAGCAGCCAATCAGTAGCGGGGGGGCGTGAGACCCAGTACTTC	CASSQSVAGGRETQYF	TRBV7-2	TRBJ2-5	NA	TRBD2
TGTGCCTGGAGAGGGGCGGGATCCTACAATGAGCAGTTCTTC	CAWRGAGSYNEQFF	TRBV30	TRBJ2-1	NA	NA
TGTGCCAGCAGTTCCCGGACAGGATATTCTAACTATGGCTACACCTTC	CASSSRTGYSNYGYTF	TRBV6-5	TRBJ1-2	few	TRBD1
TGTGCCAGCAGCTTAGCGGATTCACCCCTCCACTTT	CASSLADSPLHF	TRBV11-2	TRBJ1-6	NA	NA
TGTGCCAGCAGCCCGACAGGGGGTCAGCCCCAGCATTTT	CASSPTGGQPQHF	TRBV7-6	TRBJ1-5	NA	TRBD1
TGTGCCAGCAGCCCTATCAGCGGGGGGGCCCATGAGCAGTTCTTC	CASSPISGGAHEQFF	TRBV6-2/TRBV6-3	TRBJ2-1	NA	TRBD2
TGTGCCAGCCGGATCGGACGGGATGCTTACGAGCAGTACTTC	CASRIGRDAYEQYF	TRBV2	TRBJ2-7	few	NA
TGTGCCAGCGCTAGCGGGAGGGCCTCCTACGAGCAGTACTTC	CASASGRASYEQYF	TRBV28	TRBJ2-7	NA	TRBD2
TGTGCCAGCAGCTTAGGTTGGGGGGGAATAGGCTCACCCCTCCACTTT	CASSLGWGGIGSPLHF	TRBV7-8	TRBJ1-6	NA	NA
TGTGCCAGCAGCTTGCAGCGGATGAACACTGAAGCTTTCTTT	CASSLQRMNTEAFF	TRBV5-5	TRBJ1-1	medium-sized	NA
TGTGCCAGTAGTATATCGGGGGGGCCAGATACGCAGTATTTT	CASSISGGPDTQYF	TRBV19	TRBJ2-3	NA	TRBD2
TGTGCCAGCAGCCCCCTTCCGAGGGGCAATCAGCCCCAGCATTTT	CASSPLPRGNQPQHF	TRBV7-2	TRBJ1-5	NA	NA
TGTGCCAGCAGAAAAACAGCCCAAAACATTCAGTACTTC	CASRKTAQNIQYF	TRBV2	TRBJ2-4	once	NA